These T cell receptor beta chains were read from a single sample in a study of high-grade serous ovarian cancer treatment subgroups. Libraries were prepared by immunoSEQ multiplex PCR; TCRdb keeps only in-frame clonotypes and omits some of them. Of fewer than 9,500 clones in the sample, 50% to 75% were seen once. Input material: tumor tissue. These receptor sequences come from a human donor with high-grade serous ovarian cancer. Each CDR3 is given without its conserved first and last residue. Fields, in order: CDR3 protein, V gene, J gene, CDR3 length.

SVYSGTSGSTGIGELF,TRBV29-1,TRBJ2-2,16
ASSPQDFVNQPQH,TRBV4-1,TRBJ1-5,13
ASSQGVAGGGNEQF,TRBV4-3,TRBJ2-1,14
ASSLGTTNEQF,TRBV7-2,TRBJ2-1,11
ASSPPGWETQY,TRBV7-2,TRBJ2-5,11
ASSQSDRAQETQY,TRBV23-1,TRBJ2-5,13
ASSWGQGAGGYT,TRBV7-2,TRBJ1-2,12
ASSLAGGSGNTIY,TRBV5-1,TRBJ1-3,13
ASSLVGPMNTEAF,TRBV7-8,TRBJ1-1,13
ASSGEAISYNEQF,TRBV2,TRBJ2-1,13
ASSFSPGSSTDTQY,TRBV28,TRBJ2-3,14
ASSQDGRGIGELF,TRBV4-3,TRBJ2-2,13
ASESHYSNQPQH,TRBV6-5,TRBJ1-5,12
ASSSLTSGRANEQF,TRBV5-1,TRBJ2-1,14
AISQGADQPQH,TRBV10-3,TRBJ1-5,11
ASALAGFSSYEQY,TRBV12-5,TRBJ2-7,13
ASSRRGGETQY,TRBV5-4,TRBJ2-5,11
ASSLTSGVYNEQF,TRBV7-8,TRBJ2-1,13
ASSLVLAGTYEQY,TRBV5-1,TRBJ2-7,13
ASSLQGINQPQH,TRBV5-8,TRBJ1-5,12
AILAEGTNEQY,TRBV5-4,TRBJ2-7,11
ASGWWDRHEQF,TRBV28,TRBJ2-1,11
ASSQAMGPGSYNEQF,TRBV4-3,TRBJ2-1,15
ASRTASIYEQY,TRBV28,TRBJ2-7,11
ASSTQGFTDTQY,TRBV6-5,TRBJ2-3,12
ASTQALAWGYT,TRBV28,TRBJ1-2,11
SVEREGRSDTQY,TRBV29-1,TRBJ2-3,12
ASSLGREGYT,TRBV7-2,TRBJ1-2,10
SATVFSGNTIY,TRBV29-1,TRBJ1-3,11
ASKSAGTGLPQH,TRBV2,TRBJ1-5,12
SVTLRSPGTDTQY,TRBV29-1,TRBJ2-3,13
ASSLIGSPSSYNEQF,TRBV7-3,TRBJ2-1,15
ASSTGMVGTEAF,TRBV19,TRBJ1-1,12
ASSLVGGGRLANEQF,TRBV7-2,TRBJ2-1,15
ASRFESGRIGELF,TRBV5-1,TRBJ2-2,13
ASSLGYGGKETQY,TRBV7-3,TRBJ2-5,13
ASSLAPDNGQGPY,TRBV5-1,TRBJ2-7,13
ASSLSASSTDTQY,TRBV27,TRBJ2-3,13
ASSLSPGQTYWQY,TRBV7-2,TRBJ2-7,13
ASSLGRTPSPYEQY,TRBV27,-,14
ASRRDSATPNYGYT,TRBV28,TRBJ1-2,14
ASRLFRQGTVTQY,TRBV12-2,TRBJ2-5,13
ASSVSAGTGGNTIY,TRBV5-1,TRBJ1-3,14
ASSLSLNQPQH,TRBV27,TRBJ1-5,11
ASSHGLQGEKLF,TRBV6-5,TRBJ1-4,12
ASSVGGGRTGELF,TRBV9,TRBJ2-2,13
ASSDMLNQPQH,TRBV19,TRBJ1-5,11
ASSLLPDPGYGYT,TRBV27,TRBJ1-2,13
ATRGTGTAKNIQY,TRBV6-5,TRBJ2-4,13
ASSPGGAAREQY,TRBV7-2,TRBJ2-7,12
ASSSRPSGRAKNIQY,TRBV7-2,TRBJ2-4,15
ASSLGAGRTVGNTIY,TRBV11-3,TRBJ1-3,15
ASSWDSYEQY,TRBV28,TRBJ2-7,10
ASSFITPGTDTQY,TRBV7-9,TRBJ2-3,13
ASSLKGLGTGPYEQY,TRBV27,TRBJ2-7,15
ASRGVSSYNEQF,TRBV19,TRBJ2-1,12
SGSVGDTQY,TRBV20-1,TRBJ2-3,9
ASSLARSNYGYT,TRBV7-2,TRBJ1-2,12
ASMGVGTGELF,TRBV5-1,TRBJ2-2,11
ASSADRGSYEQY,TRBV7-2,TRBJ2-7,12